Shown below are 5 T cell receptor beta chains from a single sample sequenced in a study of early stage breast cancer tumors (dated by TCRdb to the late 2010s). Libraries were built with the immunoSEQ multiplex PCR assay. TCRdb retrieved this table from immuneACCESS and kept in-frame rearrangements only. Not all clones are present; in checked studies, unresolved V genes account for under half, and no reason is known for the remainder. Within this sample are about 50,000 clones, with 70% to 80% of them counted one time only. The ten biggest clones cover 3.4% of the sample. Sequencing was performed on blood. The receptors shown here come from a person aged 25 to 39 with breast cancer.

The chain joins TRBV25-1 to TRBJ2-2; tentative D call: TRBD2 (5 bases). CDR3 size: 12 residues. The germline V and J ends were trimmed by 3 bases and 8 bases, with 7 bases remaining between them. The germline V gene encodes CDR1 MGHDK and CDR2 SYGVNS. The CDR3 DNA reads TGTGCCAGCAGTGATATAGCGGGGGAGCTGTTTTTT. Amino acids: CASSDIAGELFF. The full variable domain, completed using reference TRBV25-1 and TRBJ2-2, is EADIYQTPRYLVIGTGKKITLECSQTMGHDKMYWYQQDPGMELHLIHYSYGVNSTEKGDLSSESTVSRIRTEHFPLTLESARPSHTSQYLCASSDIAGELFFGEGSRLTVL.

Here the CDR3 reads CASSPTLHSGSKQDTQYF. CDR3 nucleotide sequence: TGTGCCAGCAGCCCCACCCTCCATAGCGGGAGCAAACAAGATACGCAGTATTTT. This sequence joins TRBV9 and TRBJ2-3, with 9 bases lining up with TRBD2. From germline, CDR1 is SGDLS and CDR2 YYNGEE. The CDR3 length is 18 residues. Germline trimming cut 4 bases from V and 5 bases from J; bases unmatched to any gene: 17.

The chain links TRBV10-3 to TRBJ1-1; D call uncertain. Germline V gene data show CDR1 as ENHRY and CDR2 as SYGVKD. The V end lost 3 bases, the J end lost 6 bases, and 14 bases lay between the germline ends. This CDR3 is built from 14 residues. The CDR3 region is CAISDYPRAPEAFF. The CDR3 nucleotides read TGTGCCATCAGTGACTACCCCCGAGCGCCTGAAGCTTTCTTT.

The genes are TRBV7-6 and TRBJ2-7; 7 nucleotides match TRBD1. Germline trimming cut 5 bases from V and 3 bases from J; bases unmatched to any gene: 13. CDR3 size: 16 residues. Germline V gene sequence: CDR1 SGHVS, CDR2 FNYEAQ. The CDR3 loop is CASSLGTENSGYEQYF. The CDR3 DNA sequence: TGTGCCAGCAGCCTTGGGACAGAGAACTCAGGCTACGAGCAGTACTTC.

V usage is TRBV5-5 and J usage is TRBJ1-1; tentatively, D is TRBD1 (6 bases). The V end lost 0 bases, the J end lost 1 base, and 10 bases lay between the germline ends. The CDR3 consists of 15 residues. Germline assignment: CDR1 SGHKS and CDR2 YYEKEE (reference sequence). The CDR3: CASSLAGARNTEAFF. The CDR3 bases are TGTGCCAGCAGCTTGGCAGGGGCCCGGAACACTGAAGCTTTCTTT.